The present entry profiles one T cell receptor beta chain with its context. Its antigen is undetermined. The data are from a study of cytomegalovirus exposure and HLA in healthy donors. Study overall: Approximately 77 million unique TCRs from HLA-typed donors were held in an early release of data. Study outcomes and limitations: A few chains tied to CMV proved CMV antigen-specific in vitro. Some V segments, including TRBV6-2 and TRBV6-3, were excluded as indistinguishable.

Primers included in the PCR were 60 Vbeta and 13 Jbeta primers. Generated by immunoSEQ multiplex PCR, the TCRdb table keeps only in-frame clones and is missing some. In the table there are 170,000 or so clones, about 83% of which are singletons. The V end was cut by 6 bases, the J end by 7 bases, with 15 bases between. CDR1 is MNHNY and CDR2 is SVGAGI in the germline V gene (reference sequence). The CDR3 consists of 13 residues. The rearrangement links TRBV6-6 to TRBJ1-1, with D unclear. This receptor was identified in a girl aged 10-17 years in good health and CMV-seropositive. The sequencing input was PBMCs. CDR3 sequence: CASRTGLKGEAFF. As DNA, the CDR3 is TGTGCCAGCAGGACGGGGTTGAAAGGTGAAGCTTTCTTT.